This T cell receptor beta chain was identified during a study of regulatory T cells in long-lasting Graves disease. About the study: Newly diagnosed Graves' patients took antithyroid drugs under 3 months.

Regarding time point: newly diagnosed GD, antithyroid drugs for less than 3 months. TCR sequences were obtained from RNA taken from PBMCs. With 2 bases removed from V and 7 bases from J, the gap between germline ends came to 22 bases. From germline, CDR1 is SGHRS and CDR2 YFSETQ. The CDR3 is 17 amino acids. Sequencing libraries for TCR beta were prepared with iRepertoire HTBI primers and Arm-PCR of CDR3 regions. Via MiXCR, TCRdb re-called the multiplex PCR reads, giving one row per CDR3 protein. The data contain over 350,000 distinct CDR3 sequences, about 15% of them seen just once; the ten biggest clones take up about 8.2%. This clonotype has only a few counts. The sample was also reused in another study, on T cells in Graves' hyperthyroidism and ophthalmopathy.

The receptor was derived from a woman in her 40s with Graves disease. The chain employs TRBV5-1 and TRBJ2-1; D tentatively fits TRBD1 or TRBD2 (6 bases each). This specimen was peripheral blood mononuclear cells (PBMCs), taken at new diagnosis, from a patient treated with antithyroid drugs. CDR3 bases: TGCGCCAGCAGCTTCCGGGTAGGAGGGGGTAGGAATAATGAGCAGTTCTTC. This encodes CASSFRVGGGRNNEQFF.